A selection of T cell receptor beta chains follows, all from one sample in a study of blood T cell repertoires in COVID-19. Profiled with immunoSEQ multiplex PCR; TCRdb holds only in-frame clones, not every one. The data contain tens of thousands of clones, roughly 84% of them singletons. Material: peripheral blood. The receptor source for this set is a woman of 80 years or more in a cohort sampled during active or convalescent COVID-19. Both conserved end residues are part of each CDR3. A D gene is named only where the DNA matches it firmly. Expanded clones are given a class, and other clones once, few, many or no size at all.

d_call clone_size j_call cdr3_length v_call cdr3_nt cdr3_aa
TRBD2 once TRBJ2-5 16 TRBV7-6 TGTGCCAGCAGCTTAGGGACTAGCGGGACGGGGGAGACCCAGTACTTC CASSLGTSGTGETQYF
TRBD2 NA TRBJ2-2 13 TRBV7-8 TGTGCCAGCAGCCCGGGGGGGTACGGGGAGCTGTTTTTT CASSPGGYGELFF
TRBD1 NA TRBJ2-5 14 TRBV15 TGTGCCACCAGAAAGGACAGGGGTATGGGGACCCAGTACTTC CATRKDRGMGTQYF
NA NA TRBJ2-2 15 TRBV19 TGTGCCAGTAACACGCCGGGAGAGGGGACCGGGGAGCTGTTTTTT CASNTPGEGTGELFF
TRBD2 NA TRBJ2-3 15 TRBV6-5 TGTGCCAGTGGCCGTTCTAGCGGGGTGCAGGGTACGCAGTATTTT CASGRSSGVQGTQYF
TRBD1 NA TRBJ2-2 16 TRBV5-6 TGTGCCAGCAGCTTGGTTGGGACAGGTATAACCGGGGAGCTGTTTTTT CASSLVGTGITGELFF
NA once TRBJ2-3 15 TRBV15 TGTGCCACCAGCACGGGCAGACAGAGCACAGATACGCAGTATTTT CATSTGRQSTDTQYF
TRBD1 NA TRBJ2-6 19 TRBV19 TGTGCCAGTAGTATAGATCGGGGGACAGGGGTTCCTGGGGCCAACGTCCTGACTTTC CASSIDRGTGVPGANVLTF
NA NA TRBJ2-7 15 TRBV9 TGTGCCAGCAGCTTTCGGGCTTCGGGATCCTACGAGCAGTACTTC CASSFRASGSYEQYF
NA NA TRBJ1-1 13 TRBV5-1 TGCGCCAGCAGCCCCCAGGGTAGCACTGAAGCTTTCTTT CASSPQGSTEAFF
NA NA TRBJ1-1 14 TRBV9 TGTGCCAGCAGCGTACAGGGGACGAACACTGAAGCTTTCTTT CASSVQGTNTEAFF